The present entry profiles one T cell receptor beta chain with its context. The data belong to a study of T cell responses to AZD1222 COVID-19 vaccine. Libraries were prepared by immunoSEQ multiplex PCR; TCRdb keeps only in-frame clonotypes and omits some of them. This sample yields about 150,000 clones, of which 90% are seen a single time; approximately 1.5% belongs to the top ten. Germline V gene sequence: CDR1 LGHDT, CDR2 YNNKEL (reference sequence). The germline V and J ends were trimmed by 3 bases and 6 bases, with 6 bases remaining between them. The CDR3 contains 12 residues. The sequencing here drew on peripheral blood, taken on day 0 of AZD1222 vaccination. The V call is TRBV3-1 (or the pseudogene TRBV3-2), the J call TRBJ2-1; D ambiguous. The sequence was obtained from an adult in good health. The CDR3 here is CASSHPPNEQFF. CDR3 DNA sequence: TGTGCCAGCAGCCATCCACCCAATGAGCAGTTCTTC.